This entry concerns a single TCR beta chain. Germline V gene lookup returns CDR1 SGHDT and CDR2 YYEEEE. The CDR3 covers 15 residues. Between the trimmed V and J ends, which lost 3 bases and 8 bases, there was a span of 20 bases. Sequencing used immunoSEQ multiplex PCR; TCRdb keeps in-frame clones, though not all of them. The profile shows about 110,000 clones, about two thirds of them singletons. This sample was included in a study of blood T cell repertoires in COVID-19. The rearrangement uses TRBV5-6 and TRBJ1-2, with D perhaps matching TRBD1 (5 bases). This clonotype was obtained from a woman between 35 and 50 years old with acute or convalescent COVID-19. The sequenced sample consisted of peripheral blood. CDR3 protein: CASSWRSSGAGGYTF. CDR3 nucleotides: TGTGCCAGCAGCTGGAGATCCTCTGGGGCCGGAGGCTACACCTTC.